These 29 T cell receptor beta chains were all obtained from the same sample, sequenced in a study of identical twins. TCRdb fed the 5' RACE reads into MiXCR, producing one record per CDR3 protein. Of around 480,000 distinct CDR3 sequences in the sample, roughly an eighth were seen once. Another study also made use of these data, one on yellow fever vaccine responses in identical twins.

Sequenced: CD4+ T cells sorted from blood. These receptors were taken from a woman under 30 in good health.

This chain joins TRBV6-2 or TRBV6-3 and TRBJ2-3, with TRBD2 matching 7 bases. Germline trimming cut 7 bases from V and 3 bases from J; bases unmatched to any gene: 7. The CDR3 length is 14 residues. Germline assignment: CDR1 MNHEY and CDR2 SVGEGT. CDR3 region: CASIGRRRTDTQYF. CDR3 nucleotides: TGTGCCAGCATCGGGAGGCGGAGGACAGATACGCAGTATTTT.

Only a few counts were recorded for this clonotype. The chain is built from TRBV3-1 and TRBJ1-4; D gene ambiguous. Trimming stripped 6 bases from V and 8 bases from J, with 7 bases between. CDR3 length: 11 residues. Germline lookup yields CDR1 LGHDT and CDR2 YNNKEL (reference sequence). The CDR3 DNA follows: TGTGCCAGCAGGGGGTACGAAAAACTGTTTTTT. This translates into CASRGYEKLFF.

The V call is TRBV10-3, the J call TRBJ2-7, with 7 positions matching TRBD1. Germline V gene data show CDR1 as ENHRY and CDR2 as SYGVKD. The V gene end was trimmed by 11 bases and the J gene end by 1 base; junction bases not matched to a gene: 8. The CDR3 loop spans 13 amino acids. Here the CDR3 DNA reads TGTGCCCTCCGACAGGGATCATCCTACGAGCAGTACTTC. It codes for CALRQGSSYEQYF.

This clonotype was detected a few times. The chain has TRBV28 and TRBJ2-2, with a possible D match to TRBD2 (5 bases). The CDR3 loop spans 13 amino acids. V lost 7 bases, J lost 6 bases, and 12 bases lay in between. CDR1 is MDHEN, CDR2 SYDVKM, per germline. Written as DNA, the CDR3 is TGTGCCAGCACTCTAGCACCCCCCGGGGAGCTGTTTTTT. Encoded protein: CASTLAPPGELFF.

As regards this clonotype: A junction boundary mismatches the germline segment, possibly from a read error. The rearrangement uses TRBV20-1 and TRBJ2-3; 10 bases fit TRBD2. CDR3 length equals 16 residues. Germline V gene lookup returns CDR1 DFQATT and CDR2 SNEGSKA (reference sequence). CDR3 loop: CCARVGTSGITDTQYF. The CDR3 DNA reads TGCTGTGCTAGAGTTGGAACTAGCGGGATCACAGATACGCAGTATTTT.

As DNA, the CDR3 is TGTGCCAGCAGTCCAGAGTCGGGGGCTTGGGGAAACACCATATATTTT. It yields the protein CASSPESGAWGNTIYF. The V call is TRBV6-1, the J call TRBJ1-3; tentative D call: TRBD1 (6 bases). This CDR3 spans 16 amino acids. Trimming stripped 5 bases from V and 4 bases from J, with 18 bases between. Germline V gene lookup returns CDR1 MNHNS and CDR2 SASEGT.

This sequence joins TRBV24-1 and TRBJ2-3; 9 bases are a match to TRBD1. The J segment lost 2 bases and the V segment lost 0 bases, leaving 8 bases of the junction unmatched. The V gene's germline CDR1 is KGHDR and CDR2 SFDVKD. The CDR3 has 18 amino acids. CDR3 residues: CATSDLPRTGAVTDTQYF. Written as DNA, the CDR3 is TGTGCCACCAGTGATTTGCCTCGGACAGGGGCAGTCACAGATACGCAGTATTTT.

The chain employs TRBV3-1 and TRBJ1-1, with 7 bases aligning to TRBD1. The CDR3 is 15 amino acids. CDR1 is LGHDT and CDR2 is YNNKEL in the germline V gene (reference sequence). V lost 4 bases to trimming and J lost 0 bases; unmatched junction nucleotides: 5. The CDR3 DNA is TGTGCCAGCAGCCCATCAGGGGGTTTGAACACTGAAGCTTTCTTT. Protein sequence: CASSPSGGLNTEAFF.

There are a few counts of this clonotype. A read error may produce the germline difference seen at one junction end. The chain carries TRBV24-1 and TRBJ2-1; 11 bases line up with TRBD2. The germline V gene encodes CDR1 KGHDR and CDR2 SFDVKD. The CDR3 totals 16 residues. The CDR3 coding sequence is TGTGCCACCAGTGAGCCGACTAGCGGGGAGTCGGATGAGCAGTTTTTC. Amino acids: CATSEPTSGESDEQFF.

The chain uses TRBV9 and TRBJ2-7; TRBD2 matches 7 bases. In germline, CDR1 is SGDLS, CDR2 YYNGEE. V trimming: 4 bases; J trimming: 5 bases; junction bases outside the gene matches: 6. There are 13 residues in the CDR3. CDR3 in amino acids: CASSSSGQHEQYF. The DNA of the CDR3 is TGTGCCAGCAGCTCTAGCGGTCAACACGAGCAGTACTTC.

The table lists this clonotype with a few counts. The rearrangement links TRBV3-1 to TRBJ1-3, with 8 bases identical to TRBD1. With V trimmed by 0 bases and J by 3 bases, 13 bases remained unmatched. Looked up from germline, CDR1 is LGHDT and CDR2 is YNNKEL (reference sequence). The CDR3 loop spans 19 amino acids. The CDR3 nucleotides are TGTGCCAGCAGCCAAGATTCTAGGACAGGGAGAGTCTTTGGAAACACCATATATTTT. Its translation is CASSQDSRTGRVFGNTIYF.

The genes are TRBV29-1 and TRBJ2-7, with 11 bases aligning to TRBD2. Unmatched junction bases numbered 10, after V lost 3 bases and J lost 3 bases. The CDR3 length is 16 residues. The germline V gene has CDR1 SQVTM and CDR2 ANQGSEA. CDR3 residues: CSVDTGGTSGSYEQYF. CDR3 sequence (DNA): TGCAGCGTTGACACAGGGGGGACTAGCGGAAGCTACGAGCAGTACTTC.

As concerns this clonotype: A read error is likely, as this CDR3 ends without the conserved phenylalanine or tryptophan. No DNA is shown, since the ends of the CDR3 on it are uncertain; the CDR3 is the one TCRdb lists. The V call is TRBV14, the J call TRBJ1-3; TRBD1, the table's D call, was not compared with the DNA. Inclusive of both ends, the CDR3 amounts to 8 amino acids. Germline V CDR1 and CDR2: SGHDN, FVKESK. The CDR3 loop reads CASSRQGC.

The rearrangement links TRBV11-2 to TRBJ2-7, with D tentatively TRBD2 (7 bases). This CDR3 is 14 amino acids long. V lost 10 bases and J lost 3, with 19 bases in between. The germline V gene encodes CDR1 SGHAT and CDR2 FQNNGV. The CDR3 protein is CATKLRGADYEQYF. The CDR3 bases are TGTGCCACCAAACTCCGGGGGGCCGACTACGAGCAGTACTTC.

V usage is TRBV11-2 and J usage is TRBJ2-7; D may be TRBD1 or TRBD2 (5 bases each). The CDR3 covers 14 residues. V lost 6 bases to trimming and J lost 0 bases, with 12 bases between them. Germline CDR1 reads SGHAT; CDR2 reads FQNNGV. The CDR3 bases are TGTGCCAGCAGGACGGGGCAGAACTCCTACGAGCAGTACTTC. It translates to CASRTGQNSYEQYF.

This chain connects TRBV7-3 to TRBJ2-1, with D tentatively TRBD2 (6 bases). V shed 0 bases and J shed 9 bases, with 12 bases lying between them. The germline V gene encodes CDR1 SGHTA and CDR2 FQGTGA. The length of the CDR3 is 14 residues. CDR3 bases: TGTGCCAGCAGCTTAACAGGAGGGGTCGGTGAGCAGTTCTTC. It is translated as CASSLTGGVGEQFF.

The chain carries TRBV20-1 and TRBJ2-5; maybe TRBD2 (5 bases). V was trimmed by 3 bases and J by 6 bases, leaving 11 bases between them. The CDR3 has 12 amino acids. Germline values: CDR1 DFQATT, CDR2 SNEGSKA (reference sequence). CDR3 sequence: CSASEGPQTQYF. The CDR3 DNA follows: TGCAGTGCTAGTGAGGGCCCGCAGACCCAGTACTTC.

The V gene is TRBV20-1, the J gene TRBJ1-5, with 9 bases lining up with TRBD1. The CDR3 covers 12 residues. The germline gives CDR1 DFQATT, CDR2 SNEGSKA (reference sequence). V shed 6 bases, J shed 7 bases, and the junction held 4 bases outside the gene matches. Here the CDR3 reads CSARQGEQPQHF. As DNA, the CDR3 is TGCAGTGCAAGACAGGGGGAGCAGCCCCAGCATTTT.

CDR3 protein: CASRLGQGPYNEQFF. In DNA form, the CDR3 reads TGTGCCAGCAGACTAGGACAGGGCCCCTACAATGAGCAGTTCTTC. This sequence joins TRBV6-1 and TRBJ2-1; 8 nucleotides match TRBD1. The germline V gene has CDR1 MNHNS and CDR2 SASEGT. The V and J ends lost 6 bases and 2 bases, in that order; junction bases with no gene match: 6. The CDR3 extends over 15 amino acids.

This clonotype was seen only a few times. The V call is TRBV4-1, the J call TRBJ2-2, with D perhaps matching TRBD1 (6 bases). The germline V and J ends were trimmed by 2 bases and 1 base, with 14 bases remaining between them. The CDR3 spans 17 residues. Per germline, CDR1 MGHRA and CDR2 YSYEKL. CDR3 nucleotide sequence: TGCGCCAGCAGCCAAAGAAGGGTACAGGGGAACACCGGGGAGCTGTTTTTT. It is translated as CASSQRRVQGNTGELFF.

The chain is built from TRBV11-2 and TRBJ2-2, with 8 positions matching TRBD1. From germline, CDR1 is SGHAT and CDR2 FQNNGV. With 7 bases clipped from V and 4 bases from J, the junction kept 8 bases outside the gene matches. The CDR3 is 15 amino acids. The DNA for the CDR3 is TGTGCCAGCAACCCTCAGGGGGCGGGCACCGGGGAGCTGTTTTTT. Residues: CASNPQGAGTGELFF.

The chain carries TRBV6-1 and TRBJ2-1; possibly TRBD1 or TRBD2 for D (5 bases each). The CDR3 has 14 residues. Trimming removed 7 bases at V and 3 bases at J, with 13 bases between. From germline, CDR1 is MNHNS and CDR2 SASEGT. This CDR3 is CASTKGTDYNEQFF. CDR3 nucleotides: TGTGCCAGCACTAAGGGGACGGACTACAATGAGCAGTTCTTC.

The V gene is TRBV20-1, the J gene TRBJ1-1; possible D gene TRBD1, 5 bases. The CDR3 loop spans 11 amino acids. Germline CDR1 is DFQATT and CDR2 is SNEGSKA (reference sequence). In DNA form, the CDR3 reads TGCAGCGTTACAGGCCAACCTGAAGCTTTCTTT. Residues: CSVTGQPEAFF.

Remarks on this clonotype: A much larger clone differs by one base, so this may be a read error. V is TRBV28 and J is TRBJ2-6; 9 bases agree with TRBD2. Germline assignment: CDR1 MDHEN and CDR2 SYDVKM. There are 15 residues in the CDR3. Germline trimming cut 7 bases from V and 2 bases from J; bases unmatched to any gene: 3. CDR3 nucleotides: TGTGCCAGCAACTTAGCGGGGGCTGGGGCCAACGTCCTGACTTTC. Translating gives CASNLAGAGANVLTF.

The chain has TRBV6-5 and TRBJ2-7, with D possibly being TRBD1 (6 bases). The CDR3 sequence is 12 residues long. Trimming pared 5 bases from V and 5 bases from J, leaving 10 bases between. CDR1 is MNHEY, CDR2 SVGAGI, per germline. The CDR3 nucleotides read TGTGCCAGCAGTCAGGCAGGGGACGAGCAGTACTTC. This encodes CASSQAGDEQYF.

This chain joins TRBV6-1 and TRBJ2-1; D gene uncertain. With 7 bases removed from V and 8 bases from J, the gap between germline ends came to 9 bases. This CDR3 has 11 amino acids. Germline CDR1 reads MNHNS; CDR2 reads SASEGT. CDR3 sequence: CASTRDHEQFF. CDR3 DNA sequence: TGTGCCAGCACGCGCGACCATGAGCAGTTCTTC.

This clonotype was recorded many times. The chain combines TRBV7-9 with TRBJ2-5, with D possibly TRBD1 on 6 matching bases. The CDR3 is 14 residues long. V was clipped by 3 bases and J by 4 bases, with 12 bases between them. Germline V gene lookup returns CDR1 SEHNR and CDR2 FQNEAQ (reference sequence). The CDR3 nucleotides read TGTGCCAGCAGCTTGGGAACAGGGCTAGAGACCCAGTACTTC. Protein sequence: CASSLGTGLETQYF.

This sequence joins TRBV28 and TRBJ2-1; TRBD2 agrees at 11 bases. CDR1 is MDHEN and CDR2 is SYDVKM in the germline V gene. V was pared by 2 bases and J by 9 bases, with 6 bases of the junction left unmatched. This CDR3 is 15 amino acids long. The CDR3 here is CASSLRLAGLVEQFF. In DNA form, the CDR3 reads TGTGCCAGCAGTTTAAGACTAGCGGGGTTGGTTGAGCAGTTCTTC.

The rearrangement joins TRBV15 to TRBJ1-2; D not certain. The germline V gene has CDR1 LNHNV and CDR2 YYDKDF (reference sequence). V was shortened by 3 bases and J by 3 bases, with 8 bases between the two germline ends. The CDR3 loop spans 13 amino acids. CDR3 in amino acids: CATSSSRDYGYTF. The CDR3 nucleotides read TGTGCCACCAGCAGTTCGAGGGACTATGGCTACACCTTC.